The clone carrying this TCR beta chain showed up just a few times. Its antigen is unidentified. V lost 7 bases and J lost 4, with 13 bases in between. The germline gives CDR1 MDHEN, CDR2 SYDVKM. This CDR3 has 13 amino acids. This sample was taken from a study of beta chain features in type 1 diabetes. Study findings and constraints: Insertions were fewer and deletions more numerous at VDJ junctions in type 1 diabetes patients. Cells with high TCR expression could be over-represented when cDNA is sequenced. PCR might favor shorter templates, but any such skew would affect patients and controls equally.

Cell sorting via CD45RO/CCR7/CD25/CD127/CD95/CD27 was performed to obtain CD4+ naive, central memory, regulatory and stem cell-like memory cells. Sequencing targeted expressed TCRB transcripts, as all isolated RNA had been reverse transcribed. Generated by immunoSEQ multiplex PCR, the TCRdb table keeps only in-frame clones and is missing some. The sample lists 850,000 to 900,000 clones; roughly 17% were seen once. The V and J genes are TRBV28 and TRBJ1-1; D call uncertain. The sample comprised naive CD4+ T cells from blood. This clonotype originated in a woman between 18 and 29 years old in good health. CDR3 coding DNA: TGTGCCAGCACTTCCGAGACGGGCACTGAAGCTTTCTTT. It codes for CASTSETGTEAFF.